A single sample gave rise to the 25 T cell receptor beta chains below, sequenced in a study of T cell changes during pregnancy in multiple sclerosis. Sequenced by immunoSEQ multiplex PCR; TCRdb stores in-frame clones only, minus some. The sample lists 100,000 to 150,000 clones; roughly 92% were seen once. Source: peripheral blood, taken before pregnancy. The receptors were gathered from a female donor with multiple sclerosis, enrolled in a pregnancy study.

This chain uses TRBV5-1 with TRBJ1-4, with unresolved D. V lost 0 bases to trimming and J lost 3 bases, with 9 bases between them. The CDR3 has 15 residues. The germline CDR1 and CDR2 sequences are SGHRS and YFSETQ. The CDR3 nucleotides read TGCGCCAGCAGCTTGGTTGGCCAGGCTAATGAAAAACTGTTTTTT. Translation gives CASSLVGQANEKLFF.

In nucleotides, the CDR3 is TGTGCCAGCTCGTTACAGGGGGCTCGGAACACTGAAGCTTTCTTT. It encodes CASSLQGARNTEAFF. This chain connects TRBV18 to TRBJ1-1; 9 nucleotides line up with TRBD1. The CDR3 sequence is 15 residues long. With 6 bases clipped from V and 1 base from J, the junction kept 6 bases outside the gene matches. Germline values: CDR1 KGHSH, CDR2 LQKENI.

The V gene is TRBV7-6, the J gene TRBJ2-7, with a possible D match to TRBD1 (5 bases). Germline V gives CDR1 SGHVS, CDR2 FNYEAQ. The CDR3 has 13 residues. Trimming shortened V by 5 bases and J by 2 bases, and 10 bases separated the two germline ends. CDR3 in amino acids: CASSQGSPYEQYF. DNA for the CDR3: TGTGCCAGCAGCCAGGGATCCCCCTACGAGCAGTACTTC.

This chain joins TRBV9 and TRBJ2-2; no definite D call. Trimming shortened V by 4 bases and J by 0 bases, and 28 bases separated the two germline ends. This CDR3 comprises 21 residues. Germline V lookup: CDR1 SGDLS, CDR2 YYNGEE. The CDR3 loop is CASSSRSRIVTKDANTGELFF. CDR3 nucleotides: TGTGCCAGCAGCTCCCGTTCGCGGATAGTAACAAAAGACGCGAACACCGGGGAGCTGTTTTTT.

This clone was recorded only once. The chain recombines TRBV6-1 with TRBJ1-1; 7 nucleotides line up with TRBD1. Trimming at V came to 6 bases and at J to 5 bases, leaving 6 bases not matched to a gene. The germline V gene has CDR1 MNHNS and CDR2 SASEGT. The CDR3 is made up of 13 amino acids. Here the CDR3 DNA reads TGTGCCAGCAGCCAGACAGGGCCAACTGAAGCTTTCTTT. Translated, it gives CASSQTGPTEAFF.

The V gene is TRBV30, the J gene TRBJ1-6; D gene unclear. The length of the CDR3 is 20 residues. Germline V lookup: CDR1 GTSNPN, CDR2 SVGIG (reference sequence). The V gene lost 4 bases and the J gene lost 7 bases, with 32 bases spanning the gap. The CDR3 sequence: CAWTPYRSAARLRENSPLHF. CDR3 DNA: TGTGCCTGGACTCCATATAGGAGTGCGGCCCGCCTACGCGAGAATTCACCCCTCCACTTT.

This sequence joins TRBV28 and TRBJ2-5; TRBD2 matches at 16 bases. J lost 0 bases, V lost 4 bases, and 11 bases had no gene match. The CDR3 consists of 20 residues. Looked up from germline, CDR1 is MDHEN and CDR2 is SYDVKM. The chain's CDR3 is CASSSAGTSGRAYYQETQYF. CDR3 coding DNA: TGTGCCAGCAGTTCAGCCGGGACTAGCGGGAGGGCTTATTACCAAGAGACCCAGTACTTC.

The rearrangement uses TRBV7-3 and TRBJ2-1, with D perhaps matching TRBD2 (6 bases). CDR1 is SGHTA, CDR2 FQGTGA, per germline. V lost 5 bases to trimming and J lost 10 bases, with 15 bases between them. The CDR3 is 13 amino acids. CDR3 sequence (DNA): TGTGCCAGCAGCCCCCAACTAGCTAGAGAGCAGTTCTTC. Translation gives CASSPQLAREQFF.

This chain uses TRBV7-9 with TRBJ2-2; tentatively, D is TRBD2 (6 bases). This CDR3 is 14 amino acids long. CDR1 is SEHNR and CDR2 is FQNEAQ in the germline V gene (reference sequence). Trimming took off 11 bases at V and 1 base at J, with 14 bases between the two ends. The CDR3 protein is CALSGRGNTGELFF. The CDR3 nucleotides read TGTGCCTTGTCCGGGAGAGGGAACACCGGGGAGCTGTTTTTT.

The CDR3 spells CASSLSTGDRGYTF. The CDR3 DNA follows: TGTGCCAGCAGCTTAAGTACAGGGGACAGAGGCTACACCTTC. V gene TRBV11-2 combines with J gene TRBJ1-2; TRBD1 agrees at 7 bases. The CDR3 spans 14 residues. Trimming cost V 2 bases and J 8 bases; bases outside gene matches: 8. CDR1 is SGHAT and CDR2 is FQNNGV in the germline V gene. Supplemented by reference TRBV11-2 and TRBJ1-2, the full variable domain reads EAGVAQSPRYKIIEKRQSVAFWCNPISGHATLYWYQQILGQGPKLLIQFQNNGVVDDSQLPKDRFSAERLKGVDSTLKIQPAKLEDSAVYLCASSLSTGDRGYTFGSGTRLTVV.

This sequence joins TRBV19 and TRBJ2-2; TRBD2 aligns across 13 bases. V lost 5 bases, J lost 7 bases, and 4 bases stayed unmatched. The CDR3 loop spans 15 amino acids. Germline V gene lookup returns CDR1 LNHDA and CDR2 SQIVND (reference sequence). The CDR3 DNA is TGTGCCAGTAGTCGGACTAGCGGGAGTAGCGGGGAGCTGTTTTTT. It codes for CASSRTSGSSGELFF.

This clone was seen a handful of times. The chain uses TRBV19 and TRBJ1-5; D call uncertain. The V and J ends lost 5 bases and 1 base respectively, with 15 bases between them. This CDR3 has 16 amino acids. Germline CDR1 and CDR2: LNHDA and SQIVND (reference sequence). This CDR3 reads CASSPPEAFSNQPQHF. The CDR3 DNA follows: TGTGCCAGTAGTCCCCCAGAGGCTTTCAGCAATCAGCCCCAGCATTTT.

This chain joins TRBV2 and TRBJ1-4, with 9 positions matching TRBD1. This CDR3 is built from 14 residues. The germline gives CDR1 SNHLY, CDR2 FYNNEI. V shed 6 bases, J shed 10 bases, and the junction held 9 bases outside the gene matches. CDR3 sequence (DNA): TGTGCCAGCAGGACCGGGACAGGGTTCGGAAAACTGTTTTTT. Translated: CASRTGTGFGKLFF.

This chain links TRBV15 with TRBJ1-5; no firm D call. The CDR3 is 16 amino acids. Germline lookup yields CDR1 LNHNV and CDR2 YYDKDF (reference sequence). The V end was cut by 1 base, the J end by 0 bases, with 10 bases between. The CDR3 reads CATSRGRALSNQPQHF. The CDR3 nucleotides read TGTGCCACCAGCAGAGGGCGGGCTCTTAGCAATCAGCCCCAGCATTTT.

CDR3 in DNA: TGTGCCACCAGCAGAGGAGGCAGCCCCTACGAGCAGTACTTC. Protein sequence: CATSRGGSPYEQYF. The V and J genes are TRBV15 and TRBJ2-7; D remains ambiguous. V was cut by 1 base and J by 2 bases, with 9 bases left in between. The V gene's germline CDR1 is LNHNV and CDR2 YYDKDF (reference sequence). This CDR3 spans 14 amino acids. Full variable domain (missing parts from reference TRBV15 and TRBJ2-7): DAMVIQNPRYQVTQFGKPVTLSCSQTLNHNVMYWYQQKSSQAPKLLFHYYDKDFNNEADTPDNFQSRRPNTSFCFLDIRSPGLGDTAMYLCATSRGGSPYEQYFGPGTRLTVT.

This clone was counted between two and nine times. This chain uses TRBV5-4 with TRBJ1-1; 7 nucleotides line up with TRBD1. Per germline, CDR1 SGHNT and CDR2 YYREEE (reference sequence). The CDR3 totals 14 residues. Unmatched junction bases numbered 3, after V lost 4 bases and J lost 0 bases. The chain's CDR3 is CASSRDSLNTEAFF. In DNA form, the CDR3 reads TGTGCCAGCAGCCGGGACAGCTTGAACACTGAAGCTTTCTTT.

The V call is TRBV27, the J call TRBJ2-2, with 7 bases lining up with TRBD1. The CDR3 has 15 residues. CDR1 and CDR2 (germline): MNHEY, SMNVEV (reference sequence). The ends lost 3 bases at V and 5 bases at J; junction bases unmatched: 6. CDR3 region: CASSLARGWTGELFF. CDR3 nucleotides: TGTGCCAGCAGTTTGGCCAGGGGGTGGACCGGGGAGCTGTTTTTT.

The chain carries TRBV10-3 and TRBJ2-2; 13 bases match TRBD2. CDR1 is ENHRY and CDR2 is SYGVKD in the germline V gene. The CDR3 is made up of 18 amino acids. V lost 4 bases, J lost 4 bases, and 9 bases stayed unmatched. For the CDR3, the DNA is TGTGCCATCAGTGGGAGGGGACTAGCGGGAATCTTCACCGGGGAGCTGTTTTTT. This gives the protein CAISGRGLAGIFTGELFF.

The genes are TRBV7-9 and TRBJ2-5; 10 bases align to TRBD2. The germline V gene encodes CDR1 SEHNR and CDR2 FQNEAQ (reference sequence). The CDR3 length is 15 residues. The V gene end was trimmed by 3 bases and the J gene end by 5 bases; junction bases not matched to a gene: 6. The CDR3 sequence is CASSLLAGDRETQYF. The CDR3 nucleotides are TGTGCCAGCAGCTTGCTAGCGGGGGATAGGGAGACCCAGTACTTC.

The DNA for the CDR3 is TGTGCCAGCAGTTTAGGGACAGGGGGGTTCAAGAGCTATGGCTACACCTTC. Translated: CASSLGTGGFKSYGYTF. This chain links TRBV28 with TRBJ1-2; 11 bases align to TRBD1. Germline V gene lookup returns CDR1 MDHEN and CDR2 SYDVKM. The CDR3 runs 17 residues. J was trimmed by 4 bases and V by 2 bases; bases with no gene match: 9.

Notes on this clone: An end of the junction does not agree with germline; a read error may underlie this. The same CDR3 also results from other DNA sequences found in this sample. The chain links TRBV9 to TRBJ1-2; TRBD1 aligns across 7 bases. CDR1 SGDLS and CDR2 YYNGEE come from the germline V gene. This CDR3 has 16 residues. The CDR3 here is CASSAGPGQKSYGYTF. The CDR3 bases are TGTGCCAGCAGCGCTGGTCCGGGACAGAAGTCTTATGGTTACACCTTC.

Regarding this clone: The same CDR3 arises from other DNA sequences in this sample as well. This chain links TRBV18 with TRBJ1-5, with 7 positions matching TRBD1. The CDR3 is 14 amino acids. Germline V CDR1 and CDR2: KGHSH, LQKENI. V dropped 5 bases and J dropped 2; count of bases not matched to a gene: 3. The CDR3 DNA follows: TGTGCCAGCTCATCAGGACAGGGCAATCAGCCCCAGCATTTT. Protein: CASSSGQGNQPQHF.

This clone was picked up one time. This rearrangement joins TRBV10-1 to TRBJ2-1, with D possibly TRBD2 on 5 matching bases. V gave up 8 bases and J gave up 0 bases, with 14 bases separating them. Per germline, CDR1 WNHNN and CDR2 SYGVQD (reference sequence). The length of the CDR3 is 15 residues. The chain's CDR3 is CASSISGSSYNEQFF. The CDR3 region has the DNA TGCGCCAGCTCTATTTCGGGGAGCTCCTACAATGAGCAGTTCTTC.

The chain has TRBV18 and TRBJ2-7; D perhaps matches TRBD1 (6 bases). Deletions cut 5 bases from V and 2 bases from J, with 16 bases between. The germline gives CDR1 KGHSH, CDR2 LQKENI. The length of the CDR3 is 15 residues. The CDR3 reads CASSERNRDAYEQYF. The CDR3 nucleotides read TGTGCCAGCTCAGAACGCAACAGGGATGCCTACGAGCAGTACTTC.

As DNA, the CDR3 is TGTGCCAGCCTACCCGGGACTTTGAGGGGTACCACTGAAGCTTTCTTT. This codes for CASLPGTLRGTTEAFF. V gene TRBV2 combines with J gene TRBJ1-1; tentatively, D is TRBD1 (5 bases). Per germline, CDR1 SNHLY and CDR2 FYNNEI. The V gene lost 8 bases and the J gene lost 4 bases, with 23 bases spanning the gap. The CDR3 spans 16 residues.